The source of this T cell receptor beta chain is a study of chemoradiotherapy in HPV16-positive cancers. Trimming shortened V by 8 bases and J by 6 bases, and 14 bases separated the two germline ends. This CDR3 comprises 12 residues. Germline V gene data show CDR1 as SNHLY and CDR2 as FYNNEI. Over chemoradiotherapy, repertoires were sampled more than once. Using immunoSEQ multiplex PCR, the repertoire was profiled, and TCRdb retains in-frame clones only, with some absent. The sample has 10,000 to 11,000 clones, roughly 83% seen once. Study outcomes and limitations: HPV-responsive T-cell expansion during chemoradiotherapy was linked to improved recurrence-free survival in HPV16-positive patients.

Only a few counts were recorded for this clone. Antigen unknown. The origin of this receptor is a human donor with HPV-associated anogenital cancer. This material consisted of blood, taken from a patient who underwent chemoradiotherapy. This rearrangement joins TRBV2 to TRBJ2-7; no definite D call. This CDR3 is CASQFSRTEQYF. The CDR3 DNA reads as TGTGCCAGCCAGTTCTCCCGTACCGAGCAGTACTTC.